This is a list of T cell receptor beta chains from one sample in a study of identical twins. A single record per CDR3 protein comes from TCRdb applying MiXCR to the 5' RACE reads. In the table there are fewer than 350,000 distinct CDR3 sequences, approximately 8% of which are singletons. The data were also submitted as part of a second study, on yellow fever vaccine responses in identical twins.

What was sequenced was memory (CD45RO+) T cells sorted from blood. The source of these receptors is a woman aged 18-29 years in good health. The CDR3 runs from the conserved cysteine through the conserved F or W. A D gene is named only where the DNA matches it firmly. Expanded clones get a size class; other rows say once, few or many, or leave the size out.

>NA|TRBV18|TRBJ1-2|few
CASSHLSIPGWLGYTF
TGTGCCAGCTCACATCTCTCAATACCAGGGTGGCTGGGCTACACCTTC
>TRBD2|TRBV20-1|TRBJ2-1|many
CSATTGLATYNEQFF
TGCAGTGCTACAACGGGACTAGCGACCTACAATGAGCAGTTCTTC
>TRBD1|TRBV10-3|TRBJ2-2|many
CAISPTGGSNTGELFF
TGTGCCATCAGCCCCACAGGGGGATCAAACACCGGGGAGCTGTTTTTT
>TRBD2|TRBV15|TRBJ2-3|NA
CATSRDTAGVTDTQYF
TGTGCCACCAGCAGAGATACGGCGGGAGTCACAGATACGCAGTATTTT
>NA|TRBV5-1|TRBJ2-1|NA
CASRGEDPGSYNEQFF
TGCGCCAGCAGGGGGGAGGACCCAGGGTCCTACAATGAGCAGTTCTTC
>TRBD1|TRBV5-1|TRBJ2-2|many
CASSSTGGNTGELFF
TGCGCCAGCAGCTCCACAGGGGGTAACACCGGGGAGCTGTTTTTT
>NA|TRBV11-3|TRBJ2-7|many
CASSPPTRIYEQYF
TGTGCCAGCAGCCCACCGACAAGAATCTACGAGCAGTACTTC
>TRBD2|TRBV13|TRBJ2-3|few
CASSLWTSGSPFPTDTQYF
TGTGCCAGCAGCCTGTGGACTAGCGGGAGCCCATTCCCCACAGATACGCAGTATTTT
>TRBD2|TRBV5-1|TRBJ2-1|many
CASSLYSSGRYPSSYNEQFF
TGCGCCAGCAGCTTGTACTCTAGCGGGAGGTACCCTAGCTCCTACAATGAGCAGTTCTTC
>TRBD1|TRBV9|TRBJ2-7|NA
CASSVPGQGKREQYF
TGTGCCAGCAGCGTCCCGGGACAGGGGAAGCGCGAGCAGTACTTC
>NA|TRBV2|TRBJ2-1|NA
CASSGLLRDIYNEQFF
TGTGCCAGCAGTGGTCTCCTTAGGGATATCTACAATGAGCAGTTCTTC
>NA|TRBV10-3|TRBJ2-2|many
CAISPGLGNTGELFF
TGTGCCATCAGCCCGGGCCTTGGGAACACCGGGGAGCTGTTTTTT
>TRBD1|TRBV5-1|TRBJ2-1|few
CASSLALGGSGNEQFF
TGCGCCAGCAGCTTGGCCCTAGGGGGCTCAGGGAATGAGCAGTTCTTC
>NA|TRBV5-1|TRBJ2-1|many
CASAPTQGTYNEQFF
TGCGCCAGCGCCCCGACGCAGGGAACCTACAATGAGCAGTTCTTC
>NA|TRBV6-1|TRBJ1-2|many
CASSPDLGAKGYTF
TGTGCCAGCAGTCCTGATTTGGGGGCTAAAGGCTACACCTTC
>NA|TRBV6-6|TRBJ1-1|few
CASSYLRETEAFF
TGTGCCAGCAGTTACCTCAGGGAAACTGAAGCTTTCTTT
>NA|TRBV12-3/TRBV12-4|TRBJ1-5|many
CASTEGQLNQPQHF
TGTGCCAGCACTGAAGGACAGCTCAATCAGCCCCAGCATTTT